Listed below are T cell receptor beta chains from one sample, sequenced in a study of technical replicates of blood from several donors. Produced via immunoSEQ multiplex PCR; TCRdb's table is partial and in-frame only. The sample records approximately 89,000 clones, approximately 94% being singletons. The sequenced sample was T cells isolated from PBMCs. The receptor set was obtained from a human donor in good health. The CDR3 runs from the conserved cysteine through the conserved F or W. D genes are given only for firm matches. A clone size is listed for some rows: how often the clone was seen (once, few, many), or a class if it is expanded.

size: -; J: TRBJ2-1; D: TRBD2; V: TRBV11-3; DNA: TGTGCCAGCAGCTCGGCTAGCGGGAGTTATAATGAGCAGTTCTTC; CDR3: CASSSASGSYNEQFF
size: -; J: TRBJ1-4; D: TRBD1; V: TRBV7-2; DNA: TGTGCCAGCAGCCGCGACAGGGGACGAGAAAAACTGTTTTTT; CDR3: CASSRDRGREKLFF
size: -; J: TRBJ2-3; D: TRBD2; V: TRBV19; DNA: TGTGCCAGCTCCCCTAGCGGGAGCCTCACAGATACGCAGTATTTT; CDR3: CASSPSGSLTDTQYF
size: -; J: TRBJ2-1; D: -; V: TRBV9; DNA: TGTGCCAGCAGCGTAGGTCCGGACAATGAGCAGTTCTTC; CDR3: CASSVGPDNEQFF
size: -; J: TRBJ1-1; D: -; V: TRBV7-9; DNA: TGTGCCAGCAGCTTAGCGCTAATTAAGAAAACTGAAGCTTTCTTT; CDR3: CASSLALIKKTEAFF
size: -; J: TRBJ2-7; D: -; V: TRBV30; DNA: TGTGCCTGGAGTCTTAGCTCCTACGAGCAGTACTTC; CDR3: CAWSLSSYEQYF
size: -; J: TRBJ2-7; D: -; V: TRBV1; DNA: TGCACCAGCAGCCAATCCAGACTAGCGGGAGGGCCTTACGAGCAGTACTTC; CDR3: CTSSQSRLAGGPYEQYF
size: once; J: TRBJ2-1; D: TRBD2; V: TRBV19; DNA: TGTGCCAGTAGTTCTAGCGGGAGGGGGGAGCAGTTCTTC; CDR3: CASSSSGRGEQFF
size: -; J: TRBJ1-1; D: TRBD1; V: TRBV7-2; DNA: TGTGCCAGCAGCTTCTCCAGACAGGGGAACACTGAAGCTTTCTTT; CDR3: CASSFSRQGNTEAFF
size: -; J: TRBJ1-5; D: -; V: TRBV27; DNA: TGTGCCAGCAGTTTACTAAGTAGCAATCAGCCCCAGCATTTT; CDR3: CASSLLSSNQPQHF
size: -; J: TRBJ2-2; D: TRBD2; V: TRBV7-2; DNA: TGTGCCAGCAGCTTAAGGACTAGCGGGGACACCGGGGAGCTGTTTTTT; CDR3: CASSLRTSGDTGELFF
size: -; J: TRBJ2-1; D: TRBD2; V: TRBV6-5; DNA: TGTGCCAGTAGCGGGAGCCACAATGAGCAGTTCTTC; CDR3: CASSGSHNEQFF
size: -; J: TRBJ2-2; D: TRBD2; V: TRBV2; DNA: TGTGCCAGCACGGGACTAGCAGGCACCGGGGAGCTGTTTTTT; CDR3: CASTGLAGTGELFF
size: -; J: TRBJ2-5; D: TRBD2; V: TRBV5-1; DNA: TGCGCCAGCAGCTCCACCGGGACTAGCGGGAGTATTGGAGAGACCCAGTACTTC; CDR3: CASSSTGTSGSIGETQYF
size: -; J: TRBJ2-3; D: TRBD2; V: TRBV11-3; DNA: TGTGCCAGCAGCTTATTGTATTTCGGGACTAGCGGGAACACAGATACGCAGTATTTT; CDR3: CASSLLYFGTSGNTDTQYF
size: -; J: TRBJ1-1; D: -; V: TRBV5-8; DNA: TGTGCCAGCAGTCGCAGGGTGAACACTGAAGCTTTCTTT; CDR3: CASSRRVNTEAFF
size: -; J: TRBJ2-7; D: TRBD1; V: TRBV7-6; DNA: TGTGCCAGCAGCAACGACGGGGGGACAGGGAAGTACGAGCAGTACTTC; CDR3: CASSNDGGTGKYEQYF
size: -; J: TRBJ2-5; D: TRBD2; V: TRBV30; DNA: TGTGCCTGGAGTGTGGGGGGAGGGGAGACCCAGTACTTC; CDR3: CAWSVGGGETQYF
size: -; J: TRBJ2-7; D: -; V: TRBV10-3; DNA: TGTGCCATCAGTGAGGACAACTACGAGCAGTACTTC; CDR3: CAISEDNYEQYF
size: once; J: TRBJ1-2; D: -; V: TRBV9; DNA: TGTGCCAGCAGCGTAGATTACGGGGAGACCAACTATGGCTACACCTTC; CDR3: CASSVDYGETNYGYTF
size: -; J: TRBJ2-2; D: TRBD2; V: TRBV6-5; DNA: TGTGCCAGCAGGGGGGGAGGGCCGAACACCGGGGAGCTGTTTTTT; CDR3: CASRGGGPNTGELFF
size: -; J: TRBJ2-7; D: TRBD1; V: TRBV6-5; DNA: TGTGCCAGCAGTCTCGGACAGGGGAATTTGGGCGAGCAGTACTTC; CDR3: CASSLGQGNLGEQYF
size: -; J: TRBJ2-1; D: -; V: TRBV6-1; DNA: TGTGCCAGCAGCGCCGGGACACCTGCCTACAATGAGCAGTTCTTC; CDR3: CASSAGTPAYNEQFF
size: -; J: TRBJ1-1; D: TRBD1; V: TRBV4-1; DNA: TGCGCCAGCAGCCAAGCAGACAGGGGCGGCACTGAAGCTTTCTTT; CDR3: CASSQADRGGTEAFF
size: -; J: TRBJ2-7; D: TRBD1; V: TRBV7-7; DNA: TGTGCCAGCAGCTTAGGGACAGGTCCCGTCTACGAGCAGTACTTC; CDR3: CASSLGTGPVYEQYF
size: -; J: TRBJ1-2; D: -; V: TRBV13; DNA: TGTGCCAGCAGCTTACGCAGTAACTATGGCTACACCTTC; CDR3: CASSLRSNYGYTF
size: -; J: TRBJ1-2; D: -; V: TRBV13; DNA: TGTGCCAGCACCCTCCCGGAACAGGGATTCTATGGCTACACCTTC; CDR3: CASTLPEQGFYGYTF
size: -; J: TRBJ1-2; D: TRBD1; V: TRBV7-3; DNA: TGTGCCAGCAGCCACTCCCTCGATGGAGGGGGCCAGTATGGCTACACCTTC; CDR3: CASSHSLDGGGQYGYTF
size: -; J: TRBJ2-5; D: -; V: TRBV9; DNA: TGTGCCAGCAGCTCGACTACACTAGATCCCCAGTACTTC; CDR3: CASSSTTLDPQYF
size: -; J: TRBJ2-1; D: -; V: TRBV30; DNA: TGTGCCTGGAGTGTAATAGCGGACTACAATGAGCAGTTCTTC; CDR3: CAWSVIADYNEQFF
size: -; J: TRBJ2-5; D: -; V: TRBV2; DNA: TGTGCCAGCAGTCGCGGGCCGGGGGAGACCCAGTACTTC; CDR3: CASSRGPGETQYF
size: once; J: TRBJ1-2; D: -; V: TRBV30; DNA: TGTGCCTGGAGTGTTCACAGGGATGGCTACACCTTC; CDR3: CAWSVHRDGYTF
size: -; J: TRBJ1-2; D: -; V: TRBV25-1; DNA: TGTGCCAGCAGACCCCTGACAGGTGAGGGGCTGAACTATGGCTACACCTTC; CDR3: CASRPLTGEGLNYGYTF
size: -; J: TRBJ1-4; D: -; V: TRBV29-1; DNA: TGCAGCGTAACACAGGCAACTAATGAAAAACTGTTTTTT; CDR3: CSVTQATNEKLFF
size: -; J: TRBJ2-2; D: -; V: TRBV27; DNA: TGTGCCAGCAGTCGTAGTCACACCGGGGAGCTGTTTTTT; CDR3: CASSRSHTGELFF
size: -; J: TRBJ2-3; D: TRBD1; V: TRBV5-1; DNA: TGCGCCAGCAATGACAGGGCAGGGGATACGCAGTATTTT; CDR3: CASNDRAGDTQYF
size: -; J: TRBJ1-2; D: TRBD1; V: TRBV29-1; DNA: TGCAGCGTTGAACATACAGGGGGCTATGGCTACACCTTC; CDR3: CSVEHTGGYGYTF
size: -; J: TRBJ1-1; D: -; V: TRBV5-5; DNA: TGTGCCAGCAGCTCCCAGGGTGTAGTCACTGAAGCTTTCTTT; CDR3: CASSSQGVVTEAFF
size: -; J: TRBJ1-3; D: -; V: TRBV9; DNA: TGTGCCAGCAGCGGGTCTGGGGGGTCCTCTGGAAACACCATATATTTT; CDR3: CASSGSGGSSGNTIYF
size: -; J: TRBJ2-7; D: TRBD2; V: TRBV12-5; DNA: TGTGCTAGTGGAAGGGACTACTTCTCCTACGAGCAGTACTTC; CDR3: CASGRDYFSYEQYF
size: -; J: TRBJ1-2; D: -; V: TRBV2; DNA: TGTGCCAGGCGGAAGCTAGCTAACTATGGCTACACCTTC; CDR3: CARRKLANYGYTF
size: -; J: TRBJ2-7; D: TRBD1; V: TRBV29-1; DNA: TGCAGCGTCGTTGACAGGGGGCCCTACGAGCAGTACTTC; CDR3: CSVVDRGPYEQYF
size: -; J: TRBJ2-7; D: -; V: TRBV14; DNA: TGTGCCAGCAGCCAAGCCGGGGGACTCTACGAGCAGTACTTC; CDR3: CASSQAGGLYEQYF
size: -; J: TRBJ2-1; D: -; V: TRBV5-1; DNA: TGCGCCAGCAGCTCCCCGGACAATGAGCAGTTCTTC; CDR3: CASSSPDNEQFF
size: -; J: TRBJ2-3; D: -; V: TRBV7-2; DNA: TGTGCCAGCAGCTTAGGGACTAGCACAGATACGCAGTATTTT; CDR3: CASSLGTSTDTQYF
size: -; J: TRBJ2-7; D: -; V: TRBV5-8; DNA: TGTGCCAGCAGCGAAAAACTAGCTTACGGGTCCTACGAGCAGTACTTC; CDR3: CASSEKLAYGSYEQYF
size: -; J: TRBJ2-3; D: TRBD1; V: TRBV29-1; DNA: TGCAGCGTTGAAGATCCCGGACAGGGAGATGATACGCAGTATTTT; CDR3: CSVEDPGQGDDTQYF
size: once; J: TRBJ1-4; D: TRBD1; V: TRBV6-5; DNA: TGTGCCAGCAGTTATGGGACAGGGCGAGGCGAAAAACTGTTTTTT; CDR3: CASSYGTGRGEKLFF
size: -; J: TRBJ2-3; D: TRBD2; V: TRBV30; DNA: TGTGCCTGGTCGGGCCTACTAGCGGGGACAGATACGCAGTATTTT; CDR3: CAWSGLLAGTDTQYF
size: -; J: TRBJ2-1; D: -; V: TRBV27; DNA: TGTGCCAGCAGTTTAATTAGCGGCTACAATGAGCAGTTCTTC; CDR3: CASSLISGYNEQFF
size: -; J: TRBJ2-5; D: -; V: TRBV5-1; DNA: TGCGCCAGCAGCTCCGCGGGACGTGAGACCCAGTACTTC; CDR3: CASSSAGRETQYF
size: -; J: TRBJ2-3; D: -; V: TRBV19; DNA: TGTGCCAGTAGGCGGCCAGGCACAGATACGCAGTATTTT; CDR3: CASRRPGTDTQYF